The T cell receptor beta chain described here comes from a study of ipilimumab plus nivolumab after autologous stem cell transplantation. Turning to the study itself: A median of roughly eight nivolumab and roughly 5 ipilimumab doses were given.

TCRdb keeps only in-frame clones here, not all; method: immunoSEQ multiplex PCR. Here the sample spans 15,000 to 20,000 clones, about three quarters being singletons. Starting 14 to 28 days after autologous transplant, ipilimumab 1 mg/kg was given. Through week 26, nivolumab 3 mg/kg IV was given weeks 1, 4, 7, 10, then biweekly. This CDR3 is 16 amino acids long. CDR1 is SGHRS and CDR2 is YFSETQ in the germline V gene. With 0 bases removed from V and 9 bases from J, the gap between germline ends came to 18 bases. This receptor was identified in a male donor with diffuse large B-cell lymphoma. V gene TRBV5-1 combines with J gene TRBJ1-4; a weak D match, TRBD1 (6 bases). Sequencing was performed on PBMCs, taken in a trial of ipilimumab plus nivolumab as post-transplant consolidation. CDR3 amino acids: CASSLALTGTGKKLFF. The CDR3 DNA sequence: TGCGCCAGCAGCTTGGCCCTCACGGGAACAGGGAAAAAACTGTTTTTT.